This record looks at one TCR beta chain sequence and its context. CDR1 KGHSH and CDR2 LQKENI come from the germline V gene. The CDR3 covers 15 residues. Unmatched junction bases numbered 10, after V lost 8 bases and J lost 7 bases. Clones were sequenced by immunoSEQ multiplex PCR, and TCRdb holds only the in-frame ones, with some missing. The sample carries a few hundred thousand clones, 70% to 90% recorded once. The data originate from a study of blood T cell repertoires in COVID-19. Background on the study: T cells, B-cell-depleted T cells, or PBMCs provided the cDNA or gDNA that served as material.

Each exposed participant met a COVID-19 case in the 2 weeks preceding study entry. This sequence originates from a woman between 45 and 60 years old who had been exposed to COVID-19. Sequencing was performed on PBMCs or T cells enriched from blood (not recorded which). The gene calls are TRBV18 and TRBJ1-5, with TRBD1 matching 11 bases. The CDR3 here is CASTLGQGVGQPQHF. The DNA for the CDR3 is TGTGCCAGCACTTTGGGACAGGGGGTAGGGCAGCCCCAGCATTTT.